This T cell receptor beta chain was retrieved from a study of post-analysis software for immune sequencing data. General observations from the study: Roughly 5 TRBV segments occurring more often in patients than controls included TRBV5-6, TRBV5-1 and TRBV20-1.

CDR1 MNHEY and CDR2 SMNVEV come from the germline V gene (reference sequence). The V gene lost 2 bases and the J gene lost 11 bases, with 15 bases spanning the gap. This CDR3 comprises 13 residues. Presence of unique molecular identifiers characterized the TCR beta cDNA libraries. TCRdb processed the PCR reads anew with MiXCR; each CDR3 protein has one entry. Of roughly 400,000 distinct CDR3 sequences in the sample, more than 30% were seen once. This clonotype was seen only a few times. Antigen: not known. The source of this sequence is a girl aged 2 to 10 with multiple sclerosis. Sequencing used blood. The chain is built from TRBV27 and TRBJ2-5; the D gene is possibly TRBD2 (6 bases). The CDR3 sequence: CASSLVGLAEQYF. The CDR3 coding sequence is TGTGCCAGCAGTTTAGTAGGATTAGCGGAGCAGTACTTC.